The entry below gives a single T cell receptor beta chain sequence along with its context. The data were obtained in a study of cytotoxic CD8 clonotypes in ibrutinib-treated CLL. Profiling relied on immunoSEQ multiplex PCR, and the TCRdb table lists in-frame clones only, not all of them. The profile shows under 300,000 clones, 70% to 80% of them singletons. The CDR3 is 16 residues long. Trimming at V came to 3 bases and at J to 5 bases, leaving 13 bases not matched to a gene. Germline V gene data show CDR1 as SGDLS and CDR2 as YYNGEE. Source: PBMCs, taken at disease progression, from a patient treated with ibrutinib. The V and J genes are TRBV9 and TRBJ1-1, with TRBD1 identical over 7 bases. The source of this sequence is a human donor with chronic lymphocytic leukemia. The CDR3 nucleotides read TGTGCCAGCAGCGAAGGGACAGACTGGAGGTGGACTGAAGCTTTCTTT. Its protein product is CASSEGTDWRWTEAFF.